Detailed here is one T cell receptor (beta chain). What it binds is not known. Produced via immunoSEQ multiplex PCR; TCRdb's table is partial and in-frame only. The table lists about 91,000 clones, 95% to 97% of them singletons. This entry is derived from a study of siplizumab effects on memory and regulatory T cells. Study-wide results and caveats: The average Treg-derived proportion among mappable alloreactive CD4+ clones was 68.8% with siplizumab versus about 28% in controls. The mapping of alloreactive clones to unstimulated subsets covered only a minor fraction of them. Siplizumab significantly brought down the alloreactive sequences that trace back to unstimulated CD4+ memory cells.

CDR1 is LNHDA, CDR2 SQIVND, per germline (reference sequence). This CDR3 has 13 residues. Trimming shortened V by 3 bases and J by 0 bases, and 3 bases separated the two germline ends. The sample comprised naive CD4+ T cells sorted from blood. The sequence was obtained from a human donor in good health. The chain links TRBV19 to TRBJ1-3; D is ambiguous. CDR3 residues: CASSISSGNTIYF. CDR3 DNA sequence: TGTGCCAGTAGTATTAGCTCTGGAAACACCATATATTTT. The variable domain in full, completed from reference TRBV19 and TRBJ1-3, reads DGGITQSPKYLFRKEGQNVTLSCEQNLNHDAMYWYRQDPGQGLRLIYYSQIVNDFQKGDIAEGYSVSREKKESFPLTVTSAQKNPTAFYLCASSISSGNTIYFGEGSWLTVV.